This passage covers 12 T cell receptor beta chains from one sample sequenced in a study of T cell responses to AZD1222 COVID-19 vaccine (dated by TCRdb to 2020 to 2023). Taken with the paper, the label for time point translates to: about 28 days (+/-7) after the second vaccine dose. What the treatment or condition label conveys for this sample: meningococcal conjugate vaccine given as trial control. The library was made by the immunoSEQ multiplex PCR assay. TCRdb mirrors the immuneACCESS table, restricted to in-frame sequences. Some clones are absent from its copies; in checked studies, under half trace to an unresolved V gene, and the reason for the others is unknown. A total of some 110,000 clones appear in this sample, about 89% of them only once. The top ten clones comprise around 3.3% of the sample. The source was peripheral blood, collected 28 days after the second dose of the MenACWY control vaccine. All receptors come from an adult who received the MenACWY meningococcal vaccine as a control.

The gene calls are TRBV3-1 (or the pseudogene TRBV3-2) and TRBJ1-6; D is unresolved. Germline-derived CDR1 and CDR2 are LGHDT and YNNKEL (reference sequence). V was pared by 0 bases and J by 12 bases, with 6 bases between. There are 12 residues in the CDR3. The chain's CDR3 is CASSQDKGPLHF. The CDR3 nucleotides read TGTGCCAGCAGCCAAGATAAGGGACCCCTCCACTTT.

CDR3 bases: TGTGCCACCAGTGATTCCAGGGGGCACGGTGGCTACACCTTC. Amino acid sequence: CATSDSRGHGGYTF. The V and J genes are TRBV24-1 and TRBJ1-2; TRBD1 aligns across 8 bases. Germline V lookup: CDR1 KGHDR, CDR2 SFDVKD. CDR3 size: 14 residues. Trimming took 2 bases from V and 7 from J; bases not matched to a gene: 5.

The V gene is TRBV29-1, the J gene TRBJ2-7, with 8 bases identical to TRBD1. CDR1 SQVTM and CDR2 ANQGSEA come from the germline V gene. This CDR3 is built from 13 residues. Trimming removed 4 bases from V and 3 bases from J; junction bases left unmatched: 5. The CDR3 bases are TGCAGCGTTGTTCAGGGGGCTAGCTACGAGCAGTACTTC. Translated: CSVVQGASYEQYF.

This clone was observed a handful of times. This chain connects TRBV7-2 to TRBJ1-5; no firm D call. V was trimmed by 2 bases and J by 0 bases, leaving 11 bases between them. This CDR3 is 16 amino acids long. From germline, CDR1 is SGHTA and CDR2 FQGNSA. The CDR3 nucleotides read TGTGCCAGCAGCTTAAACAGTCTTAATAGCAATCAGCCCCAGCATTTT. Amino acids: CASSLNSLNSNQPQHF.

The chain combines TRBV2 with TRBJ2-2; a weak D match, TRBD1 (6 bases). The ends were cut back, 7 bases at V and 0 bases at J, with 9 bases in the middle. The CDR3 contains 14 residues. CDR1 and CDR2 (germline): SNHLY, FYNNEI. CDR3 loop: CASKSGANTGELFF. DNA of the CDR3: TGTGCCAGCAAGTCAGGGGCGAACACCGGGGAGCTGTTTTTT.

The V call is TRBV3-1 (or the pseudogene TRBV3-2), the J call TRBJ2-7; maybe TRBD2 (7 bases). V lost 3 bases and J 3 bases, leaving 12 bases between the germline ends. Germline loops: CDR1 LGHDT, CDR2 YNNKEL (reference sequence). This CDR3 comprises 14 residues. CDR3 amino acids: CASSQAGAVYEQYF. The DNA for the CDR3 is TGTGCCAGCAGCCAGGCGGGGGCTGTCTACGAGCAGTACTTC.

This chain joins TRBV7-8 and TRBJ2-3; D call uncertain. The length of the CDR3 is 15 residues. CDR1 is SGHVS and CDR2 is FQNEAQ in the germline V gene. V lost 2 bases and J lost 4, with 13 bases in between. In nucleotides, the CDR3 is TGTGCCAGCAGCTTACGGCCTAGGGCGGCAGATACGCAGTATTTT. Amino acids: CASSLRPRAADTQYF.

The chain employs TRBV20-1 and TRBJ1-2; 11 bases match TRBD1. Unmatched junction bases numbered 6, after V lost 3 bases and J lost 0 bases. This CDR3 is built from 16 residues. From germline, CDR1 is DFQATT and CDR2 SNEGSKA (reference sequence). The CDR3 DNA follows: TGCAGTGCTAGTCTTGGACAGGGGGCAGCTAACTATGGCTACACCTTC. Encoded protein: CSASLGQGAANYGYTF.

This chain links TRBV12-3 or TRBV12-4 with TRBJ1-1; TRBD1 matches at 8 bases. J gave up 4 bases and V 6 bases, and 4 bases lay outside the gene matches. The CDR3 contains 13 residues. The CDR3 here is CASRAGGITEAFF. The CDR3 region has the DNA TGTGCCAGCAGGGCAGGGGGCATCACTGAAGCTTTCTTT.

This clone was seen a single time. The chain has TRBV7-8 and TRBJ2-1; perhaps TRBD2 as D (5 bases). Germline CDR1 is SGHVS and CDR2 is FQNEAQ. The CDR3 contains 13 residues. V lost 5 bases and J lost 6, with 11 bases in between. CDR3 DNA: TGTGCCAGCAGCCGGGGTGCGGTCAATGAGCAGTTCTTC. Encoded protein: CASSRGAVNEQFF. Together with reference TRBV7-8 and TRBJ2-1, the CDR3 gives the full variable domain: GAGVSQSPRYKVAKRGQDVALRCDPISGHVSLFWYQQALGQGPEFLTYFQNEAQLDKSGLPSDRFFAERPEGSVSTLKIQRTQQEDSAVYLCASSRGAVNEQFFGPGTRLTVL.

The V and J genes are TRBV10-2 and TRBJ1-4; D is unresolved. This CDR3 region has 13 residues. Germline values: CDR1 WSHSY, CDR2 SAAADI. The germline V and J ends were trimmed by 5 bases and 8 bases, with 12 bases remaining between them. CDR3 coding DNA: TGCGCCAGCAGTCAAAGGGCGGGCGAAAAACTGTTTTTT. It codes for CASSQRAGEKLFF.

This clone has only one observation. The V gene is TRBV6-5, the J gene TRBJ1-1; no reliable D call. The CDR3 spans 15 residues. V lost 0 bases, J lost 0 bases, and 8 bases lay in between. Germline CDR1 MNHEY, CDR2 SVGAGI. The CDR3 sequence: CASSYSRTVNTEAFF. DNA of the CDR3: TGTGCCAGCAGTTACTCCCGGACCGTGAACACTGAAGCTTTCTTT.